The 8 T cell receptor beta chains reported below all come from one sample, sequenced in a study of T cell repertoires in aging, cancer and after chemotherapy. Amplification of TCR beta used genomic DNA extracted from peripheral blood. A mixed TRB-A/B primer pool amplified rearranged TRB by multiplex touch-down PCR. TCRdb passed the multiplex PCR reads through MiXCR, listing each CDR3 protein once. Of around 13,000 distinct CDR3 sequences in the sample, about 27% were seen once. Sequenced material: blood. The receptors were sampled from a human donor with a blood cancer.

Worth noting for this clonotype: Its ends do not fully match the called genes, so a read error is possible. The J gene is TRBJ1-3, the V gene TRBV4-2, with 8 nucleotides matching TRBD1. The germline gives CDR1 LGHNA, CDR2 YNFKEQ. The CDR3 consists of 16 residues. CDR3 bases: TGCGCCAGCAGCCCAGGACAGGGTGTAATTGGAAACACCATATATTTT. Protein sequence: CASSPGQGVIGNTIYF.

J is TRBJ2-1 and V is TRBV5-6; 8 nucleotides line up with TRBD2. The CDR3 has 16 residues. Per the germline V gene, CDR1 is SGHDT and CDR2 is YYEEEE. V was clipped by 5 bases and J by 2 bases; unmatched bases: 9. The CDR3: CASSPTSGKPYNEQFF. The CDR3 nucleotides read TGTGCCAGCAGTCCAACTAGCGGCAAGCCCTACAATGAGCAGTTCTTC.

Judged by abundance, this clonotype is medium-sized. The chain recombines TRBV15 with TRBJ2-1, with D perhaps TRBD2 (6 bases). This CDR3 comprises 15 residues. V gave up 2 bases and J gave up 5 bases, with 13 bases separating them. Germline V CDR1 and CDR2: LNHNV, YYDKDF (reference sequence). This chain's CDR3 is CATSRQIGGNNEQFF. The DNA of the CDR3 is TGTGCCACCAGCAGACAGATTGGGGGGAACAATGAGCAGTTCTTC.

The gene calls are TRBV5-6 and TRBJ2-1; D is possibly TRBD1 (6 bases). Germline CDR1 SGHDT, CDR2 YYEEEE. The CDR3 length is 14 residues. The V and J ends lost 0 bases and 7 bases respectively, with 11 bases between them. The CDR3 loop is CASSLETTGNEQFF. CDR3 DNA sequence: TGTGCCAGCAGCTTGGAGACTACAGGGAATGAGCAGTTCTTC.

The gene calls are TRBV7-2 and TRBJ2-2, with TRBD2 matching 15 bases. Germline CDR1 and CDR2: SGHTA and FQGNSA. V lost 4 bases, J lost 8 bases, and 14 bases stayed unmatched. The CDR3 runs to 19 residues. In DNA form, the CDR3 reads TGTGCCAGCAGCTCTGGCTCCGGACTAGCGGGAGGGCTGTCGGGGGAGCTGTTTTTT. This sequence encodes CASSSGSGLAGGLSGELFF.

This clonotype occurred a few times. The CDR3 region has the DNA TGCAGTGCTAGAGGAGGCAGTGGTCTCTACGAGCAGTACGTC. This codes for CSARGGSGLYEQYV. This rearrangement joins TRBV20-1 to TRBJ2-7; D gene uncertain. V lost 1 base to trimming and J lost 3 bases, with 13 bases between them. Germline CDR1 reads DFQATT; CDR2 reads SNEGSKA (reference sequence). This CDR3 is 14 amino acids long.

This clonotype was recorded only once. The rearrangement links TRBV7-2 to TRBJ2-1; the D call may be TRBD1 or TRBD2 (6 bases each). The CDR3 covers 14 residues. Between the trimmed V and J ends, which lost 5 bases and 10 bases, there was a span of 18 bases. Germline V gene sequence: CDR1 SGHTA, CDR2 FQGNSA. The CDR3, as DNA: TGTGCCAGCAGCCCTGGGACTCCCCAGGGGGAGCAGTTCTTC. This encodes CASSPGTPQGEQFF.

This clonotype is medium-sized within its sample. The chain joins TRBV18 to TRBJ2-7; D ambiguous. V was pared by 0 bases and J by 4 bases, with 7 bases between. Per the germline V gene, CDR1 is KGHSH and CDR2 is LQKENI. The CDR3 sequence is 13 residues long. CDR3 coding DNA: TGTGCCAGCTCACCACCCCAGGAGTACGAGCAGTACTTC. Translating it yields CASSPPQEYEQYF.